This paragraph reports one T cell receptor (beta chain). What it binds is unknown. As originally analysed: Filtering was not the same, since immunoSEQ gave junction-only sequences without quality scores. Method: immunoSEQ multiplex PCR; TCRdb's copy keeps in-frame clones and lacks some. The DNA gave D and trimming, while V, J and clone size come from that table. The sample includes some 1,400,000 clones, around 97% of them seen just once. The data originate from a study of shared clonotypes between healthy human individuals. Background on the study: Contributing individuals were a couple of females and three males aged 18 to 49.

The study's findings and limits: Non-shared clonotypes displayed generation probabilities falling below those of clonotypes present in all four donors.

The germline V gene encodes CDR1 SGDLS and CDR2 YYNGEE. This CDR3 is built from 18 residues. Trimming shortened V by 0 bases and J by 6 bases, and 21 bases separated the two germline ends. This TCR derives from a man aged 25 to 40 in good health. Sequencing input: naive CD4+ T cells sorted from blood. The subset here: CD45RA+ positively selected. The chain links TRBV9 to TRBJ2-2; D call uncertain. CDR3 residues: CASSVEWLRMNVPGELFF. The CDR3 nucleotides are TGTGCCAGCAGCGTAGAGTGGTTACGGATGAATGTCCCCGGGGAGCTGTTTTTT. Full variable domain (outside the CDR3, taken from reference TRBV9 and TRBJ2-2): DSGVTQTPKHLITATGQRVTLRCSPRSGDLSVYWYQQSLDQGLQFLIQYYNGEERAKGNILERFSAQQFPDLHSELNLSSLELGDSALYFCASSVEWLRMNVPGELFFGEGSRLTVL.